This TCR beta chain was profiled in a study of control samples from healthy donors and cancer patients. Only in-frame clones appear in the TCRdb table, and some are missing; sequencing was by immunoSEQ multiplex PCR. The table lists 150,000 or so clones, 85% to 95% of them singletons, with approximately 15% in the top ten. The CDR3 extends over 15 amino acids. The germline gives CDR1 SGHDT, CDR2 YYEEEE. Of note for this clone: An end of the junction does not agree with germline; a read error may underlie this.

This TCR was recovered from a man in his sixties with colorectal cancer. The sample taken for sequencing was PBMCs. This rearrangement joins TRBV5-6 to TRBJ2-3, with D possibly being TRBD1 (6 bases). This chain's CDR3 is CASSLAGELTYTQYF. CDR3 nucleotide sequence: TGTGCCAGCAGCTTGGCAGGGGAGCTCACATATACGCAGTATTTT.